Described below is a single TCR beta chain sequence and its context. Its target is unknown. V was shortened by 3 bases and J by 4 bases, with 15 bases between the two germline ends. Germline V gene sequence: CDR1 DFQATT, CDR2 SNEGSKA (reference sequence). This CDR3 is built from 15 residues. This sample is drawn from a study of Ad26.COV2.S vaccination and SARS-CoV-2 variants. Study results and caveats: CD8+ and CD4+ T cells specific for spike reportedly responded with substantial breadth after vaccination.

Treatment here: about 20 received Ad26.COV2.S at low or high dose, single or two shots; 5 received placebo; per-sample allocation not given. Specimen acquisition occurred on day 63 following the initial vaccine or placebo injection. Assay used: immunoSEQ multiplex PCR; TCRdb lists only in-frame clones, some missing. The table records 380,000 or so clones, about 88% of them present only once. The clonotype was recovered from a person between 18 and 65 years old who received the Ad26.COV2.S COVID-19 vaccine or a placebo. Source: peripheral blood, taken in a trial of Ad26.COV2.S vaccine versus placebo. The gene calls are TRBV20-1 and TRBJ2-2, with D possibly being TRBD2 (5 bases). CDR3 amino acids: CSASWSAGGTGELFF. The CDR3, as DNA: TGCAGTGCTAGTTGGTCCGCGGGTGGCACCGGGGAGCTGTTTTTT.